This T cell receptor (beta chain) was sequenced during a study of shared clonotypes between healthy human individuals (dated by TCRdb to about 2020). With respect to the entire study: The cohort comprised a couple of women and a few men aged 18 to 49 years. For each donor, CD4 naive and CD4 memory were each run on three plates, CD8 naive on two plates, and CD8 memory on one plate. To estimate repertoire size and how much clonotypes are shared between individuals, the study performed deep sequencing of blood TCR repertoires from roughly five healthy adults. Libraries were prepared and TCR repertoires were sequenced by different laboratories using diverse techniques, in order to increase sequencing depth and limit assay-specific biases. Each donor's leukapheresis produced roughly between roughly 0.85 and 10 billion PBMCs. The paper as a whole reports these results and caveats: The small number of donors limited the genetic and exposure-history diversity represented. Even with the large sequencing depth, rarefaction of the sorted-subset datasets indicated that sequencing was incomplete. Pairwise subsampling led to the expectation that sequencing depth would affect the degree of clonotype sharing among donors. Only blood was sampled, and tissue TCR repertoires likely differ from those in blood. Compared with non-shared clonotypes, the clonotypes found in all four sorted-subset donors had higher generation probabilities. Roughly 5% of naive CD4, 3% to 3.5% of naive CD8, about 2.4% of memory CD4, and 0.35% to 0.5% of memory CD8 clonotypes were shared across a few donors. Naive subsets generally had larger estimated clonotype richness than memory subsets did.

Using the deep immunoSEQ assay, multiplex PCR amplified TCR CDR3 regions from genomic DNA. Genomic DNA extracted from each cell subset was distributed evenly over all wells of several immunoSEQ 96-well plates, and each plate served as one replicate. Each replicate PCR for sorted subsets received about 180 ng genomic DNA, equal to roughly 30,000 T cell genomes. The purified libraries were quantified using a Qubit 3.0 fluorometer, sized with a Bioanalyzer 2100, and then quantified again using the KAPA Library Quantification kit. Every immunoSEQ 96-well plate was sequenced on a dedicated single-read 150-cycle Illumina NextSeq 550 flow cell. The original pipeline was this. Because the immunoSEQ output held only junctional sequences and lacked quality scores, the filtering could not match the filtering applied to full-length reads. To assign V/J genes and CDR3, sequences were annotated using PyIR, a Python wrapper for IgBLAST v1.9, with IMGT germline references. Reads were filtered out if the reads had weak V/J assignments (E-value above 1e-6), no CDR3, stop codons, out-of-frame junctions, or ambiguous translated residues. A V3J clonotype was defined by an identical inferred V gene, J gene, and CDR3 amino acid sequence. To compute the percentage overlap between repertoires, the number of shared unique clonotypes was divided by the size of the smaller repertoire. RTK rarefaction, the Chao1 estimator, and Recon v2.1 estimates of unobserved clonotypes were used to assess repertoire richness. For all TCRbeta clonotypes obtained by the gDNA method from a few donors, generation probabilities were computed with OLGA. Held by TCRdb, this immuneACCESS table contains in-frame sequences only and omits some clones. Under half of the omission traces to an unresolved V gene where checked; the cause of the rest is unknown. That table supplies the V and J calls and clone size; D and trimming were determined from the DNA. The sample contains about 1 million clones, approximately 70% of them found a single time. About 1.5% of the sample belongs to the ten largest clones.

This clone has more than one count but fewer than ten. Its antigen is still unknown. No quality values exist for individual bases; no much larger clone is one base distant. The donors were healthy, HIV-negative adults who had no recently reported acute infections or vaccinations. Every donor was a Caucasian adult living in Nashville, Tennessee, USA. CD4+ T cells were enriched by magnetic negative selection, after which naive cells were positively selected on CD45RA and the negative fraction was taken as the memory subset. After blood collection by leukapheresis, PBMCs were isolated using Ficoll-Histopaque density gradient centrifugation and then cryopreserved in the vapor phase of liquid nitrogen. Purity and quantity of every magnetically sorted T cell population were checked by analytical flow cytometry. Each sorted fraction had its genomic DNA isolated and then quantified by UV absorbance on a Nanodrop 2000c.

From the cysteine through the phenylalanine, the CDR3 covers 16 amino acids. The only DNA kept is the CDR3, 48 bases in frame from the first base. The germline V gene provides CDR1 MDHEN and CDR2 SYDVKM. Cut back by 2 bases and 2 bases, the V and J ends lie 10 bases apart. The receptor was derived from a man aged 18-30 years in good health. Sequenced material: memory CD4+ T cells sorted from blood. The sample's cell subset or site label is to be understood as: CD45RA-negative fraction. The rearranged segments are TRBV28 and TRBJ1-6; possibly the D gene is TRBD1, per 6 matching bases. The CDR3 here reads CASSLGGDTYNSPLHF. The DNA sequence is as follows: TGTGCCAGCAGTTTAGGCGGGGACACCTATAATTCACCCCTCCACTTT.